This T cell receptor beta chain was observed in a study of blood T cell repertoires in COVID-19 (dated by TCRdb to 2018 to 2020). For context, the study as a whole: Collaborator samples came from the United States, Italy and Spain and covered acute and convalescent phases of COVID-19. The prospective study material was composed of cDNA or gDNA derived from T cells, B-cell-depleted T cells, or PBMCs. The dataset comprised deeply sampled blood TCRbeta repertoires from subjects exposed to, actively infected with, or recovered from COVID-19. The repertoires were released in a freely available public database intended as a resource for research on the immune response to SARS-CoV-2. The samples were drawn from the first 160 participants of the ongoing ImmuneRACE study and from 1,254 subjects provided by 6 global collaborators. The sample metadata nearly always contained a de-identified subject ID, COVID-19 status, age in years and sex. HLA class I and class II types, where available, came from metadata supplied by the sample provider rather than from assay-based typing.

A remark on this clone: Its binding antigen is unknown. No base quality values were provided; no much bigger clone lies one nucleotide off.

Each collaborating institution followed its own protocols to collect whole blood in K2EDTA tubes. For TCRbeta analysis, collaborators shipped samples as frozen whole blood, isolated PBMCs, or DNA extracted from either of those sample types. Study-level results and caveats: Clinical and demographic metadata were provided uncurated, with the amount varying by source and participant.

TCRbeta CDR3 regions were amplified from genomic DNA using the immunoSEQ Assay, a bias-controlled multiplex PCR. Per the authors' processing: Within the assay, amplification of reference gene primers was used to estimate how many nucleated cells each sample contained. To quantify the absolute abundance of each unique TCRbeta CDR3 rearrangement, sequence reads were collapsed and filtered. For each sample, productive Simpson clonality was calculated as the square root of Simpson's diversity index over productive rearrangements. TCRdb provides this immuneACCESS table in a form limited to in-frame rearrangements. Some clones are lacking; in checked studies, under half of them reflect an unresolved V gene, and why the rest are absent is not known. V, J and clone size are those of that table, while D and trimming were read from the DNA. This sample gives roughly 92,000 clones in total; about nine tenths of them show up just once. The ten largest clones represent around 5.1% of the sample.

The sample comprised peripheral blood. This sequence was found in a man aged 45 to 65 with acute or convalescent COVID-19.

The nucleotides read TGTGCCAGCCCAAAGGGACAGCCCAACACCGGGGAGCTGTTTTTT. This is translated as CASPKGQPNTGELFF. The V gene is TRBV6-4 and the J gene is TRBJ2-2, with 7 bases in between that match TRBD1. The CDR3 spans 15 residues, from the cysteine through the phenylalanine. The entry retains the CDR3 DNA only, 45 bases that are in frame from base 1. Compared with germline, V lacks 8 bases and J lacks 2 bases; bases without a gene match: 8. According to the germline V gene, CDR1 reads MRHNA and CDR2 reads SNTAGT.